This T cell receptor (beta chain) was sequenced for a study of T cell repertoires in cytomegalovirus infection. Study-wide findings and caveats: In two of eight donors, the top clonotype was HLA-C-restricted CMV-specific.

On this clonotype: Its specificity is not known.

TCRdb itself ran the reads through MiXCR, one entry per CDR3 protein. Of 150,000 or so distinct CDR3 sequences in the sample, 20% to 25% were seen once. This specimen consisted of CD8+ T cells from cultured PBMCs, obtained from culture after CMV antigen stimulation. The sequence came from a human donor in good health (CMV status not recorded). Some clones in this sample may be carry-over from other donors' samples.

The DNA of the CDR3 is TGTGCCAGCAGCTTAGACTCCGGACAGGGGTCGACCGGGGAGCTGTTTTTT. As protein: CASSLDSGQGSTGELFF. V usage is TRBV7-2 and J usage is TRBJ2-2; TRBD1 matches 9 bases. Per germline, CDR1 SGHTA and CDR2 FQGNSA. The CDR3 has 17 residues. Trimming removed 1 base from V and 5 bases from J; junction bases left unmatched: 8.